Sequencing of this T cell receptor (beta chain) was carried out in a study of read filtering for tumor transcriptome and immune sequencing (dated by TCRdb to about 2020). In terms of the full investigation: The cohort consisted of roughly 18 male and more than 11 female patients, with a mean age of about 66 years and an age range of about 40 to 85. Whole-transcriptome libraries were prepared with the TruSeq RNA Access Library Prep Kit after DNase treatment. Using the same bone marrow samples, the study compared TCR repertoires obtained by targeted immune repertoire sequencing with those obtained by bulk whole-transcriptome sequencing. One of the main goals was to work out a read-filtering strategy for immune repertoire data, in particular whether clonotypes backed by only a single read should be removed. By revised international staging, eight or nine patients were R-ISS I, about 15 were R-ISS II and 6 or 7 were R-ISS III. TCR-region mapped reads per sample ranged from about 4.05 to 11 million with IR-seq versus only about 75 to 1,400 with RNA-seq. Results the study describes overall, beyond this receptor: The correlation between IR-seq and RNA-seq shared clonotype proportions was increased by removal of single-read clonotypes. Compared with RNA-seq, IR-seq captured clonotypes at much higher depth and more reliably, and a smaller IR-seq throughput was enough to identify most shared clonotypes. The sorted CD138-negative fraction was composed of a mixed bone marrow immune population rather than of purified T cells. In IR-seq, single-read clonotypes were approximately 82% of clonotypes but 3% to 4.5% of total reads; in RNA-seq they were roughly 77% of clonotypes and about 40% of reads.

This clonotype was picked up many times. Its cognate antigen has yet to be identified. Base quality data are lacking; no much larger clone is found one base away. Starting from 350 to 450 ng RNA, TCR libraries were constructed with the Immunoverse kit using molecular barcoded adaptors that cover the alpha/delta and beta/gamma chains. TCR library preparation was performed with the same RNA that was used for transcriptome sequencing. Sequencing of TCR libraries was carried out on an Illumina HiSeq 4000 with 2 x 150 cycles. As for the authors' bioinformatics: With MiXCR, TCR reads were aligned to human V, D, J and C references and assembled into CDR3 clonotypes, with quality filtering and error correction included. The tcR package in R was used to analyze clonotype counts and gene usage diversity. For inspection of raw mapping reads, RNA-seq reads were mapped by STAR aligner version 2.5.3a onto GRCh37 of the human genome. To test how sequencing depth affected the clonotypes detected, IR-seq fastq files were randomly downsampled with Seqtk 1.3. TCRdb redid the processing of the public reads, applying fastp at Q25 and MiXCR, and retained in-frame beta chains. Rows merge per CDR3 protein into single entries with the most common DNA and genes. What appears here as the V and J calls and clone size reflects TCRdb's work, not the paper's. The sample profile shows about 130,000 distinct CDR3 sequences; roughly 13% of them were found once. Of the sample, 9.5% to 12% falls within the top ten clones.

Every patient had bone marrow sampled at the time of active disease. Ficoll-Hypaque density gradient centrifugation was used to isolate the bone marrow mononuclear cells. Myeloma plasma cells were removed and CD138-negative cells were collected by negative selection after labeling with CD138 magnetic microbeads on a MACS separator. The purity of the isolated cells was checked by flow cytometry with CD138 antibodies on an Attune NxT. Total RNA was extracted with TRIzol reagent and quantified with a NanoDrop spectrophotometer. Paired RNA-seq and IR-seq were performed on each patient's CD138-negative bone marrow sample. The CDR3 sequence holds 16 residues, the cysteine and phenylalanine included. The kept DNA is CDR3 alone, 48 bases in frame from the first base. The CDR1 and CDR2 encoded by the germline V gene are MNHEY and SVGAGI. After removal of 4 bases from V and 7 bases from J, the junction retains 10 bases not matched to a gene.

Recombination joined TRBV6-5 with TRBJ1-6; 7 bases in the junction line up with TRBD1. Sequencing input: a population of CD138-negative cells sorted from bone marrow. The cell subset or site label, as the study defines it: bone marrow mononuclear cells depleted of CD138+ plasma/myeloma cells by negative magnetic selection. The sequence came from a donor over 35 with multiple myeloma. CDR3 reads: CASSLDRDRVNSPLHF. The DNA sequence is as follows: TGTGCCAGCAGTTTAGACCGGGACAGAGTAAATTCACCCCTCCACTTT.